This entry concerns a single TCR beta chain. Its antigen is still unknown. The data stem from a study of cytomegalovirus exposure and HLA in healthy donors. The CDR3 extends over 12 amino acids. V shed 2 bases and J 16 bases; nucleotides not matched to a gene: 8. CDR1 and CDR2 (germline): MNHEY, SMNVEV (reference sequence). The data were produced by immunoSEQ multiplex PCR, yet TCRdb's version contains in-frame clones alone and is incomplete. The sample carries roughly 50,000 clones, 90% recorded once. Study-level results: There were a few CMV-associated chains whose specificity for CMV antigens was confirmed in vitro. High sensitivity and specificity were reportedly achieved when the classifier diagnosed cytomegalovirus status. The study listed about 150 cytomegalovirus-associated TCR beta chains. In the approximately 120 validation repertoires, a later analysis found that first-cohort TCR clusters tended to co-occur.

Sequencing was carried out using PBMCs. This rearrangement joins TRBV27 to TRBJ2-1, with 7 bases lining up with TRBD2. The TCR comes from a man younger than 30 in good health and CMV-seronegative. The CDR3 loop is CASSLTGGSEFF. CDR3 bases: TGTGCCAGCAGTTTAACGGGGGGTTCGGAATTCTTC.